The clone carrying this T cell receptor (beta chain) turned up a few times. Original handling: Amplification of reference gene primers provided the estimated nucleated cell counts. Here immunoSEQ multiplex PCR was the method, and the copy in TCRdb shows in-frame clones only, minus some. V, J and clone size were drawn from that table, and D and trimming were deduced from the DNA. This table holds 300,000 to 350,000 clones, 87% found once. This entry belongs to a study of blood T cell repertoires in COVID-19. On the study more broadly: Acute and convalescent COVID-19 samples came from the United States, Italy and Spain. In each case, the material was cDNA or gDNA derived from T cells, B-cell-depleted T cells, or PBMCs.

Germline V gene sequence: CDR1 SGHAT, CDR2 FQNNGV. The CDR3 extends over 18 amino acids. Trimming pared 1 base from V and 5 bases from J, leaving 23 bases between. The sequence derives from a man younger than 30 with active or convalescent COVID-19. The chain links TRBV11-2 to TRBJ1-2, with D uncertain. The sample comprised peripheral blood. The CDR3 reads CASSLGGDSLFRGYGYTF. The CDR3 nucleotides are TGTGCCAGCAGCTTAGGAGGTGACTCCTTATTCCGTGGGTATGGCTACACCTTC.